Below, 4 T cell receptor beta chains from the same sample are listed, as sequenced in a study of T cell responses to AZD1222 COVID-19 vaccine. Here immunoSEQ multiplex PCR was the method, and the copy in TCRdb shows in-frame clones only, minus some. The table records just under 90,000 clones, approximately 89% of them present only once. The specimen was peripheral blood, collected 28 days after the second AZD1222 dose. Receptor source: an adult who received the AZD1222 COVID-19 vaccine.

This clone was counted a single time. This chain links TRBV24-1 with TRBJ2-5; 9 bases map to TRBD2. This CDR3 has 15 residues. The V segment lost 3 bases and the J segment 4 bases; nucleotides outside the gene matches: 5. The V gene's germline CDR1 is KGHDR and CDR2 SFDVKD. The CDR3 DNA reads TGTGCCACCAGTGATGCGGGGGGGCCCGGAGAGACCCAGTACTTC. This sequence encodes CATSDAGGPGETQYF.

The chain is built from TRBV5-4 and TRBJ2-7, with D perhaps TRBD1 (6 bases). V gave up 4 bases and J gave up 1 base, with 12 bases separating them. Germline V lookup: CDR1 SGHNT, CDR2 YYREEE (reference sequence). The CDR3 has 14 residues. CDR3 region: CASSRDTLSYEQYF. The CDR3 bases are TGTGCCAGCAGCCGGGACACCTTATCCTACGAGCAGTACTTC.

This clone was counted at least ten times. The chain carries TRBV9 and TRBJ1-2; D possibly corresponds to TRBD1 (5 bases). V was pared by 4 bases and J by 4 bases, with 17 bases between. The length of the CDR3 is 15 residues. Germline loops: CDR1 SGDLS, CDR2 YYNGEE. This CDR3 reads CASSPPTAYLYGYTF. In DNA form, the CDR3 reads TGTGCCAGCAGCCCACCGACAGCCTATCTCTATGGCTACACCTTC.

This chain links TRBV7-9 with TRBJ1-1, with a tentative D call TRBD1 (5 bases). The V gene's germline CDR1 is SEHNR and CDR2 FQNEAQ (reference sequence). Trimming pared 5 bases from V and 14 bases from J, leaving 24 bases between. This CDR3 has 14 amino acids. The CDR3 region is CASSDLGELLPLFF. The CDR3 DNA is TGTGCCAGCAGCGACCTAGGGGAGCTGCTCCCCTTATTCTTT.